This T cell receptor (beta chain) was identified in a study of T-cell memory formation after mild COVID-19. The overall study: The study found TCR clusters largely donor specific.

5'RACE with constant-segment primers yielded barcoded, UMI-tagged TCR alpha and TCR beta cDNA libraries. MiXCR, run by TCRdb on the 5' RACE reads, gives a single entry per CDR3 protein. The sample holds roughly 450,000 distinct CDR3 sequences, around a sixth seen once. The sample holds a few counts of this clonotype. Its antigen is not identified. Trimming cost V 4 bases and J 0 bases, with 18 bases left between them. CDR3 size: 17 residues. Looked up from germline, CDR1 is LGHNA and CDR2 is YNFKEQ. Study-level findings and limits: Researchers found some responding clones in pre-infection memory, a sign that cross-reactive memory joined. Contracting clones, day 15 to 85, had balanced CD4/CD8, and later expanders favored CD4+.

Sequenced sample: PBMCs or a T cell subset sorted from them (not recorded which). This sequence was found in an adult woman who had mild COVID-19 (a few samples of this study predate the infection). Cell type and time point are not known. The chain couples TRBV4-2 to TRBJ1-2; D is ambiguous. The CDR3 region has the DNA TGTGCCAGCAGCCTACCCCCTGGGCAGCAGCCTAACTATGGCTACACCTTC. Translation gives CASSLPPGQQPNYGYTF.